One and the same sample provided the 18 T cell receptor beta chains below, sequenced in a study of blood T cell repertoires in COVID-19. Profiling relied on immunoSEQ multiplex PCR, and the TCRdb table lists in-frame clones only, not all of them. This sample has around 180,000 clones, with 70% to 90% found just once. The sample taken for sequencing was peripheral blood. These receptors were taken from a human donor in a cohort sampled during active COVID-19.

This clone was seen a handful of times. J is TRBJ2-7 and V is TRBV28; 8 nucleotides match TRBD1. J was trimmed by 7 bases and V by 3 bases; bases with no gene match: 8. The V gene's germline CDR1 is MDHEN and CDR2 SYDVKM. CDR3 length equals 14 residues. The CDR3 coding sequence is TGTGCCAGCAGTTTCGCGAGACAGGGGCGAGAGCAGTACTTC. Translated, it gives CASSFARQGREQYF. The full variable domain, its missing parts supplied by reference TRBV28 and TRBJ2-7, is DVKVTQSSRYLVKRTGEKVFLECVQDMDHENMFWYRQDPGLGLRLIYFSYDVKMKEKGDIPEGYSVSREKKERFSLILESASTNQTSMYLCASSFARQGREQYFGPGTRLTVT.

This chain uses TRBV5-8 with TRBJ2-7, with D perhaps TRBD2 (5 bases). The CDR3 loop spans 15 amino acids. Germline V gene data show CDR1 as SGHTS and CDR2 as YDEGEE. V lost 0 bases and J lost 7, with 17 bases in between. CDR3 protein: CASSLVPGNPDEQYF. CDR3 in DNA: TGTGCCAGCAGCTTGGTTCCGGGAAACCCCGATGAGCAGTACTTC.

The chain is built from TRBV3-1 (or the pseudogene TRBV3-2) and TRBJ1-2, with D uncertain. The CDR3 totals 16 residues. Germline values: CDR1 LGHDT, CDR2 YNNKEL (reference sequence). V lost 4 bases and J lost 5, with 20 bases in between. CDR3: CASSLGNKVPTYGYTF. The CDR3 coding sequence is TGTGCCAGCAGCCTCGGGAACAAAGTCCCCACTTATGGCTACACCTTC.

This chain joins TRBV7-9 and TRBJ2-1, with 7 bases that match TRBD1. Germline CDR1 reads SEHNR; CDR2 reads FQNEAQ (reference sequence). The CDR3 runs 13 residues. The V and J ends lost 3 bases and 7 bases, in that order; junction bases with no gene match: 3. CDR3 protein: CASSLAGGNEQFF. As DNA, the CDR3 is TGTGCCAGCAGCTTGGCAGGGGGAAATGAGCAGTTCTTC.

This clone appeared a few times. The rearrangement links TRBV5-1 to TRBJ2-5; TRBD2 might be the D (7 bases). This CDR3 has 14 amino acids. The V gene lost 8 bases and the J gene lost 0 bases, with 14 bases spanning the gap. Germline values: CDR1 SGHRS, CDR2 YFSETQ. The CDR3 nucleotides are TGCGCCAGGAGTACGGGGGGCTACCAAGAGACCCAGTACTTC. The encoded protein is CARSTGGYQETQYF.

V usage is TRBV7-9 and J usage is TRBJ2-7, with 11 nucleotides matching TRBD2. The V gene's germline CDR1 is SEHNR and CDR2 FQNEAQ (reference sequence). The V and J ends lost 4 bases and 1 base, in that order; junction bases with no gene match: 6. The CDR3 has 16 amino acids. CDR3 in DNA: TGTGCCAGCAGCTCATCTAGCGGGGGGCCGTCCTACGAGCAGTACTTC. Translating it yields CASSSSSGGPSYEQYF.

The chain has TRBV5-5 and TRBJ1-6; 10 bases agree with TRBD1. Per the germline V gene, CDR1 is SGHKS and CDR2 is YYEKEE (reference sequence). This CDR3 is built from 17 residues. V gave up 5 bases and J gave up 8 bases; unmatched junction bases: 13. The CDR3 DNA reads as TGTGCCAGCAGTAGACAGGGGGCCCGGGGCAAAGATTCACCCCTCCACTTT. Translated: CASSRQGARGKDSPLHF.

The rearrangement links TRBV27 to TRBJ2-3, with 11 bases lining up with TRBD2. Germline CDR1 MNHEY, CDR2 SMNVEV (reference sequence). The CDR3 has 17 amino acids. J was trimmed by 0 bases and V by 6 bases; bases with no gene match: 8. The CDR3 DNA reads TGTGCCAGCAGCCGTCCGGGACTAGCGGCTAGCACAGATACGCAGTATTTT. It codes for CASSRPGLAASTDTQYF.

The CDR3 is CASSIVHPGGSQPQHF. CDR3 DNA sequence: TGTGCCAGTAGTATAGTACACCCAGGGGGTTCACAGCCCCAGCATTTT. This sequence joins TRBV19 and TRBJ1-5; 7 bases line up with TRBD1. From germline, CDR1 is LNHDA and CDR2 SQIVND (reference sequence). V shed 1 base and J 7 bases; nucleotides not matched to a gene: 10. The length of the CDR3 is 16 residues.

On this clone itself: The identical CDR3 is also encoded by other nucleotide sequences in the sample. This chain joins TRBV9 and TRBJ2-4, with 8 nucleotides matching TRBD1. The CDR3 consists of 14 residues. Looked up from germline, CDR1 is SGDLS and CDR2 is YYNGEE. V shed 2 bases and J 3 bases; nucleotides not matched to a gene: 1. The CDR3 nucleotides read TGTGCCAGCAGCGTTGGGACAGGCAAAAACATTCAGTACTTC. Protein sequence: CASSVGTGKNIQYF.

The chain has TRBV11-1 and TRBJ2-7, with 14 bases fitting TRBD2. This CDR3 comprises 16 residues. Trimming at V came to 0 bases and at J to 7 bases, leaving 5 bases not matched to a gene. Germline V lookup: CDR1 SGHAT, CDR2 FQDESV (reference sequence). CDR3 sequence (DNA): TGTGCCAGCAGCTTAGCGGGACTAGCGGGAGCTGAGGAGCAGTACTTC. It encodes CASSLAGLAGAEEQYF.

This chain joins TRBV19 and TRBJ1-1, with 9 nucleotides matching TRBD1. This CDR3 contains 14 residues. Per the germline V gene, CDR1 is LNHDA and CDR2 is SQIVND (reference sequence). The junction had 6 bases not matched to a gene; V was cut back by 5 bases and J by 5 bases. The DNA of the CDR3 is TGTGCCAGTAGTTCTTGGACAGGGGTGACTGAAGCTTTCTTT. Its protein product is CASSSWTGVTEAFF.

CDR3 in DNA: TGTGCCAGCAGTTTCGCGGGGGAAGCAACTAATGAAAAACTGTTTTTT. Amino acids: CASSFAGEATNEKLFF. V gene TRBV28 combines with J gene TRBJ1-4; D perhaps matches TRBD1 (5 bases). Between the trimmed V and J ends, which lost 3 bases and 0 bases, there was a span of 11 bases. CDR1 and CDR2 from the germline V gene are MDHEN and SYDVKM. The CDR3 consists of 16 residues.

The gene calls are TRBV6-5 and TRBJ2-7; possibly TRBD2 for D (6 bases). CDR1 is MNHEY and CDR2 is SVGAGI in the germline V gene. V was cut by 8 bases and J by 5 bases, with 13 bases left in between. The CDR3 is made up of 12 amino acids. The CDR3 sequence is CASRDWVDEQYF. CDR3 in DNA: TGTGCCAGCCGGGACTGGGTGGACGAGCAGTACTTC.

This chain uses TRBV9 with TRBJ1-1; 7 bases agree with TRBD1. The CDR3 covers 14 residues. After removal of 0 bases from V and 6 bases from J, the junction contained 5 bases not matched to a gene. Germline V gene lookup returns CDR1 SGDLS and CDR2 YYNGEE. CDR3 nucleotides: TGTGCCAGCAGCGTAGAGGGGGCACGAGCTGAAGCTTTCTTT. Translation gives CASSVEGARAEAFF. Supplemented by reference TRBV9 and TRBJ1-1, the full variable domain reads DSGVTQTPKHLITATGQRVTLRCSPRSGDLSVYWYQQSLDQGLQFLIQYYNGEERAKGNILERFSAQQFPDLHSELNLSSLELGDSALYFCASSVEGARAEAFFGQGTRLTVV.

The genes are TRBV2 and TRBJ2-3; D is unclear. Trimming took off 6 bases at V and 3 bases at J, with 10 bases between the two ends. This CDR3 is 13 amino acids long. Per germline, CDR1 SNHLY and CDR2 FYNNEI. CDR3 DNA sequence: TGTGCCAGCAGCCTCGACTGGACAGATACGCAGTATTTT. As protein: CASSLDWTDTQYF.

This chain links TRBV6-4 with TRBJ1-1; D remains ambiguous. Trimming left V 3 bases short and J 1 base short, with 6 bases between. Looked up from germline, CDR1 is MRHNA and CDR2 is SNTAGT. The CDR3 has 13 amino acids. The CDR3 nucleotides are TGTGCCAGCAGTGAGGCCAGGAACACTGAAGCTTTCTTT. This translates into CASSEARNTEAFF.

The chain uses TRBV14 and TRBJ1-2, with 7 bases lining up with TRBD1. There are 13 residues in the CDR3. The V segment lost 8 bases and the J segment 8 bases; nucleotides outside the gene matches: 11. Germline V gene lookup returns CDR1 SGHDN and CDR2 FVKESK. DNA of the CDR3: TGTGCCAGCGGGCAATACAGGGGTGAAGGCTACACCTTC. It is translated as CASGQYRGEGYTF.